This TCR beta chain was profiled in a study of T-cell memory formation after mild COVID-19. Regarding the study as a whole: Contracting CD4+ clones lay largely in CM and EM, with CD8+ ones residing in EMRA. Some clones that responded turned up in pre-infection memory, which suggests that cross-reactive memory joined in.

As concerns this clonotype: Its antigen is not identified.

With 0 bases removed from V and 0 bases from J, the gap between germline ends came to 8 bases. CDR1 is MNHEY, CDR2 SVGEGT, per germline. The CDR3 has 15 amino acids. TCRdb analysed the 5' RACE reads with MiXCR anew, one entry per CDR3 protein. This sample has about 470,000 distinct CDR3 sequences, with roughly 25% found just once. The source of this sequence is an adult woman who had mild COVID-19 (a few samples of this study predate the infection). Cell type and time point are not known. Material: PBMCs or a T cell subset sorted from them (not recorded which). The chain joins TRBV6-2 or TRBV6-3 to TRBJ2-5, with D hard to call. The CDR3 DNA is TGTGCCAGCAGTTACTCCGCTGGGGACCAAGAGACCCAGTACTTC. Translation gives CASSYSAGDQETQYF.